A selection of T cell receptor beta chains follows, all from one sample in a study of blood T cell repertoires in COVID-19. The table came from immunoSEQ multiplex PCR; TCRdb's copy has only in-frame clones and leaves some out. The table has 200,000 to 300,000 clones, roughly 88% seen once; the top ten hold about 0.7%. Sequences were obtained from peripheral blood. Receptors were obtained from a human donor in a cohort sampled during active COVID-19. Each CDR3 is given with its conserved first and last residue. Each record gives: V gene, clone size, D gene, J gene, CDR3 protein, CDR3 DNA. D genes are given only for firm matches. Where a row states a size, it is once, few, many or the class of an expanded clone; other rows omit it.

>TRBV12-3/TRBV12-4|-|-|TRBJ1-5
CASTREGNQPQHF
TGTGCCAGCACCCGAGAGGGTAATCAGCCCCAGCATTTT
>TRBV3-1/TRBV3-2|-|TRBD1|TRBJ2-7
CASSQELEDRNRFSYEQYF
TGTGCCAGCAGCCAAGAGTTAGAGGACAGGAACCGATTCTCCTACGAGCAGTACTTC
>TRBV30|-|-|TRBJ2-7
CAWSVALAGEQYF
TGTGCCTGGAGTGTGGCCCTAGCTGGCGAGCAGTACTTC
>TRBV6-5|-|-|TRBJ2-1
CASSYRGTQDEQFF
TGTGCCAGCAGTTATCGGGGGACTCAGGATGAGCAGTTCTTC
>TRBV6-2/TRBV6-3|-|TRBD2|TRBJ2-1
CASSPLAGGYNEQFF
TGTGCCAGCAGCCCCCTAGCGGGGGGTTACAATGAGCAGTTCTTC
>TRBV4-1|-|TRBD2|TRBJ2-7
CASSLNLRGEQYF
TGCGCCAGCAGCCTTAACCTGCGGGGGGAGCAGTACTTC
>TRBV11-2|-|TRBD2|TRBJ2-7
CASSLETSGSYEQYF
TGTGCCAGCAGCTTAGAGACTAGCGGATCCTACGAGCAGTACTTC
>TRBV6-1|once|TRBD1|TRBJ2-7
CASSEAGGPYEQYF
TGTGCCAGCAGTGAGGCAGGGGGCCCCTACGAGCAGTACTTC
>TRBV10-3|-|TRBD1|TRBJ1-2
CAISDTTSDRGIDYGYTF
TGTGCCATCAGTGATACAACTTCAGACAGGGGCATAGACTATGGCTACACCTTC
>TRBV24-1|-|-|TRBJ1-2
CATSDPIRGSYGYTF
TGTGCCACCAGTGACCCCATAAGGGGTTCCTATGGCTACACCTTC
>TRBV6-2/TRBV6-3|-|TRBD2|TRBJ2-7
CASSYSRGGLSTYHYEQYF
TGTGCCAGCAGTTACTCCCGCGGGGGGCTGTCCACCTATCACTACGAGCAGTACTTC
>TRBV5-1|-|TRBD1|TRBJ1-2
CASSTGQGDFYGYTF
TGCGCCAGCAGCACCGGACAGGGGGATTTCTATGGCTACACCTTC
>TRBV21-1|-|-|TRBJ2-7
CASSPKGLAGVRNEQYF
TGTGCCAGCAGCCCTAAAGGTCTAGCGGGAGTTCGGAACGAGCAGTACTTC
>TRBV5-5|-|-|TRBJ1-2
CASSLGVRGENGYTF
TGTGCCAGCAGCTTGGGGGTGCGGGGAGAAAATGGCTACACCTTC
>TRBV3-1/TRBV3-2|-|-|TRBJ1-3
CASSQGNPGDGYGNTIYF
TGTGCCAGCAGCCAAGGTAATCCGGGGGACGGCTACGGAAACACCATATATTTT
>TRBV4-2|-|TRBD1|TRBJ2-6
CASSQDATGTASGANVLTF
TGTGCCAGCAGCCAAGATGCGACAGGGACCGCCTCTGGGGCCAACGTCCTGACTTTC
>TRBV5-6|once|TRBD2|TRBJ2-7
CASSTGLAGGLYEQYF
TGTGCCAGCAGCACTGGACTAGCGGGAGGCCTCTACGAGCAGTACTTC
>TRBV27|-|TRBD1|TRBJ1-2
CASSRQGALFYGYTF
TGTGCCAGCAGCAGACAGGGGGCGCTATTTTATGGCTACACCTTC
>TRBV6-2/TRBV6-3|-|-|TRBJ2-7
CASSSTVLHEQYF
TGTGCCAGCAGTTCGACAGTTCTGCACGAGCAGTACTTC
>TRBV7-9|-|TRBD2|TRBJ2-3
CASAGGKDTQYF
TGTGCCAGCGCGGGAGGGAAAGATACGCAGTATTTT
>TRBV7-2|once|-|TRBJ2-5
CASSSSGETQYF
TGTGCCAGCAGCTCAAGCGGTGAGACCCAGTACTTC
>TRBV6-5|-|TRBD2|TRBJ2-1
CASSSTSGRVIKEQFF
TGTGCCAGCAGTTCCACTAGCGGGAGGGTTATAAAGGAGCAGTTCTTC
>TRBV11-2|once|TRBD1|TRBJ1-3
CASSLNPGQGDTIYF
TGTGCCAGCAGCCTAAACCCGGGACAGGGAGACACCATATATTTT
>TRBV10-1|-|TRBD2|TRBJ2-7
CASSEVSGGPLAQQYF
TGCGCCAGCAGTGAGGTTAGCGGGGGGCCCCTCGCCCAGCAGTACTTC
>TRBV2|-|-|TRBJ2-3
CASRRRGSTDTQYF
TGTGCCAGCAGGCGCCGGGGAAGCACAGATACGCAGTATTTT
>TRBV5-4|once|TRBD2|TRBJ2-7
CASSSTGTTYYEQYF
TGTGCCAGCAGCTCAACCGGGACTACCTACTACGAGCAGTACTTC
>TRBV5-6|-|-|TRBJ2-7
CASSPPTTDYEQYF
TGTGCCAGCAGCCCCCCGACGACAGACTACGAGCAGTACTTC
>TRBV5-4|-|-|TRBJ1-3
CASSLRQFSSGNTIYF
TGTGCCAGCAGCCTCCGACAGTTTAGCTCTGGAAACACCATATATTTT
>TRBV6-2/TRBV6-3|-|TRBD2|TRBJ2-7
CASSSTLAGGLYEQYF
TGTGCCAGCAGCTCGACTCTAGCGGGGGGCCTCTACGAGCAGTACTTC
>TRBV15|-|TRBD2|TRBJ2-7
CATSRVTSGSYEQYF
TGTGCCACCAGCAGAGTGACTAGCGGGAGCTACGAGCAGTACTTC
>TRBV28|-|TRBD1|TRBJ1-2
CASRKTGMMYGYTF
TGTGCCAGCAGGAAGACAGGGATGATGTATGGCTACACCTTC
>TRBV7-3|-|TRBD2|TRBJ2-1
CASSEMRLADYNEQFF
TGTGCCAGCAGCGAGATGCGGCTAGCGGATTACAATGAGCAGTTCTTC
>TRBV5-4|-|-|TRBJ1-1
CASSLEREAFF
TGTGCCAGCAGCTTGGAGAGAGAAGCTTTCTTT
>TRBV6-5|once|-|TRBJ1-4
CASRTHRPHEKLFF
TGTGCCAGCAGAACGCACAGGCCCCATGAAAAACTGTTTTTT
>TRBV6-5|once|-|TRBJ2-7
CASWGGDEQYF
TGTGCCAGCTGGGGGGGCGACGAGCAGTACTTC
>TRBV19|-|-|TRBJ1-3
CASSRQRSSGNTIYF
TGTGCCAGTTCGAGACAGAGGAGCTCTGGAAACACCATATATTTT